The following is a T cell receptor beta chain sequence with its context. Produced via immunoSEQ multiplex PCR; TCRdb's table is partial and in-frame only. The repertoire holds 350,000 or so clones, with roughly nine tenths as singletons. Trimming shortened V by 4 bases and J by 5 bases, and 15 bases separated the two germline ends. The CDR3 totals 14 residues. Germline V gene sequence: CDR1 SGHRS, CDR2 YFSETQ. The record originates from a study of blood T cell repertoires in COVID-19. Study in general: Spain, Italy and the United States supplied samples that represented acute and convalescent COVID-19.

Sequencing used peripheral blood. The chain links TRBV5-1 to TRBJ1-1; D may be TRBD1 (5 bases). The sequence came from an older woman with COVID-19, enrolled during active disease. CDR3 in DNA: TGCGCCAGCAGCCCCAACGCCGGGGGAACTGAAGCTTTCTTT. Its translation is CASSPNAGGTEAFF.